This is a list of T cell receptor beta chains from one sample in a study of blood T cell repertoires in COVID-19. Using immunoSEQ multiplex PCR, the repertoire was profiled, and TCRdb retains in-frame clones only, with some absent. The table includes some 140,000 clones, about 90% detected once. The sequenced sample consisted of peripheral blood. The receptors were sampled from a man aged 50 or older with acute or convalescent COVID-19. Both conserved end residues are part of each CDR3. The D gene is left open where the match is weak. Where a row states a size, it is once, few, many or the class of an expanded clone; other rows omit it.

j_call	v_call	d_call	clone_size	cdr3_length	cdr3_aa	cdr3_nt
TRBJ2-1	TRBV9	TRBD2	NA	16	CASSVGVSGSLNEQFF	TGTGCCAGCAGCGTAGGAGTTAGCGGGAGCCTCAATGAGCAGTTCTTC
TRBJ1-5	TRBV14	NA	NA	11	CASSPYQPQHF	TGTGCCAGCAGTCCTTATCAGCCCCAGCATTTT
TRBJ2-5	TRBV5-1	TRBD2	NA	15	CASSLGGRAGETQYF	TGCGCCAGCAGCTTGGGAGGGAGGGCCGGGGAGACCCAGTACTTC
TRBJ2-5	TRBV29-1	TRBD2	NA	15	CSADRLAGGRETQYF	TGCAGCGCCGACCGACTAGCGGGAGGGAGAGAGACCCAGTACTTC
TRBJ1-2	TRBV28	NA	NA	16	CASSSPDTSDRYGYTF	TGTGCCAGCAGTTCCCCGGACACGTCAGATCGGTATGGCTACACCTTC
TRBJ1-5	TRBV27	TRBD1	NA	15	CASSLGGQGNQPQHF	TGTGCCAGCAGTTTAGGGGGACAGGGAAATCAGCCCCAGCATTTT
TRBJ1-3	TRBV6-2/TRBV6-3	TRBD1	NA	15	CASSSTGTDGNTIYF	TGTGCCAGCAGTTCCACCGGGACAGATGGAAACACCATATATTTT
TRBJ2-5	TRBV7-6	TRBD1	NA	14	CASSPDRARETQYF	TGTGCCAGCAGCCCTGACAGGGCAAGAGAGACCCAGTACTTC
TRBJ1-1	TRBV19	NA	NA	15	CASSMGRRMNTEAFF	TGTGCCAGTAGTATGGGGCGTCGTATGAACACTGAAGCTTTCTTT
TRBJ2-3	TRBV7-2	NA	NA	15	CASSLSGHPTDTQYF	TGTGCCAGCAGCTTATCAGGACACCCCACAGATACGCAGTATTTT
TRBJ1-2	TRBV4-3	NA	NA	14	CASSQTRVSYGYTF	TGCGCCAGCAGCCAAACCCGGGTGTCCTATGGCTACACCTTC
TRBJ2-1	TRBV3-1/TRBV3-2	NA	NA	15	CASSRWDPRGNEQFF	TGTGCCAGCAGCCGATGGGACCCGCGGGGCAATGAGCAGTTCTTC
TRBJ1-2	TRBV27	NA	NA	16	CASSSQQGPANYGYTF	TGTGCCAGCAGTTCCCAACAGGGACCCGCTAACTATGGCTACACCTTC
TRBJ1-4	TRBV25-1	TRBD1	NA	16	CASSDLRQGLDQKLFF	TGTGCCAGCAGTGACCTCCGACAGGGCTTAGATCAAAAACTGTTTTTT
TRBJ2-1	TRBV19	TRBD2	NA	15	CASSIGLAGYNEQFF	TGTGCCAGTAGTATAGGACTAGCGGGCTACAATGAGCAGTTCTTC
TRBJ2-1	TRBV7-2	NA	NA	15	CASSLRGGSYNEQFF	TGTGCCAGCAGCTTAAGGGGGGGGTCTTACAATGAGCAGTTCTTC
TRBJ2-1	TRBV3-1/TRBV3-2	TRBD1	few	18	CASSQAIPGQGVHNEQFF	TGTGCCAGCAGCCAGGCTATCCCGGGACAGGGTGTACACAATGAGCAGTTCTTC
TRBJ1-3	TRBV4-3	NA	NA	14	CASSQAGLGNTIYF	TGCGCCAGCAGCCAGGCAGGGCTTGGAAACACCATATATTTT
TRBJ2-2	TRBV10-3	NA	NA	15	CAITTGGSNTGELFF	TGTGCCATCACAACTGGCGGTAGCAACACCGGGGAGCTGTTTTTT
TRBJ2-7	TRBV6-6	NA	NA	14	CASSAQTGRYEQYF	TGTGCCAGCAGTGCTCAGACAGGACGCTACGAGCAGTACTTC
TRBJ1-6	TRBV7-3	NA	NA	16	CASSLKGDGTFSPLHF	TGTGCCAGCAGCTTAAAGGGGGACGGGACCTTTTCACCCCTCCACTTT
TRBJ2-7	TRBV2	TRBD2	once	15	CASSEAGGTAYEQYF	TGTGCCAGCAGTGAAGCGGGGGGGACCGCCTACGAGCAGTACTTC
TRBJ1-1	TRBV2	NA	once	12	CARGSVDTEAFF	TGTGCGAGAGGGAGTGTGGACACTGAAGCTTTCTTT
TRBJ1-2	TRBV7-9	TRBD1	NA	16	CASSGPRDRGHYGYTF	TGTGCCAGCAGCGGACCCCGGGACAGGGGACACTATGGCTACACCTTC
TRBJ2-1	TRBV6-5	TRBD2	NA	16	CASSYSSSGGAGEQFF	TGTGCCAGCAGTTACTCTTCTAGCGGGGGGGCCGGTGAGCAGTTCTTC
TRBJ2-1	TRBV30	NA	NA	12	CAWRKRVNEQFF	TGTGCCTGGAGGAAGCGGGTCAATGAGCAGTTCTTC
TRBJ2-2	TRBV11-3	TRBD1	NA	15	CASSPRDRATGELFF	TGTGCCAGCAGCCCCAGGGACAGGGCAACCGGGGAGCTGTTTTTT
TRBJ2-3	TRBV5-1	NA	NA	12	CASSFSADTQYF	TGCGCCAGCAGCTTCTCAGCAGATACGCAGTATTTT
TRBJ2-2	TRBV2	TRBD2	once	14	CAKGRGARTGELFF	TGTGCAAAAGGGCGGGGGGCCCGGACCGGGGAGCTGTTTTTT
TRBJ1-1	TRBV19	NA	NA	12	CASRLHRTEAFF	TGTGCCAGTAGACTCCACCGGACTGAAGCTTTCTTT
TRBJ1-2	TRBV11-2	TRBD1	NA	13	CASSLQGANGYTF	TGTGCCAGCAGCTTACAGGGGGCCAATGGCTACACCTTC
TRBJ2-5	TRBV7-9	TRBD2	few	15	CASSFPAGGQETQYF	TGTGCCAGCAGCTTCCCAGCGGGGGGGCAAGAGACCCAGTACTTC
TRBJ2-1	TRBV5-1	TRBD1	NA	14	CASSLQTGGNEQFF	TGCGCCAGCAGCTTGCAGACAGGGGGTAATGAGCAGTTCTTC
TRBJ1-5	TRBV7-2	TRBD1	NA	14	CASSFRDSYQPQHF	TGTGCCAGCAGCTTCCGGGACAGTTATCAGCCCCAGCATTTT
TRBJ2-2	TRBV24-1	NA	NA	14	CATSGAGAHRELFF	TGTGCCACCAGTGGGGCGGGTGCACACCGGGAGCTGTTTTTT
TRBJ1-2	TRBV7-9	TRBD1	few	15	CASSRQGPLNYGYTF	TGTGCCAGCAGCCGACAGGGGCCCCTAAACTATGGCTACACCTTC
TRBJ1-1	TRBV2	NA	NA	15	CASSVRGAGNTEAFF	TGTGCCAGCAGTGTTCGGGGGGCAGGGAACACTGAAGCTTTCTTT
TRBJ2-7	TRBV4-2	NA	NA	11	CASSSSYEQYF	TGTGCCAGCAGCTCTTCCTACGAGCAGTACTTC
TRBJ1-2	TRBV28	TRBD1	once	14	CASSSGTEVDGYTF	TGTGCCAGCAGCTCGGGGACAGAGGTGGATGGCTACACCTTC
TRBJ2-7	TRBV27	NA	NA	15	CASRPEGGGSYEQYF	TGTGCCAGCAGGCCCGAGGGGGGGGGTTCCTACGAGCAGTACTTC
TRBJ2-3	TRBV7-9	NA	NA	17	CASSPTDVDLSTDTQYF	TGTGCCAGCAGCCCCACAGATGTGGACTTGAGTACAGATACGCAGTATTTT
TRBJ2-5	TRBV12-3/TRBV12-4	NA	once	13	CASSGDFKETQYF	TGTGCCAGCAGCGGGGACTTTAAGGAGACCCAGTACTTC